This entry is about one T cell receptor beta chain. Its antigen remains unknown. TCRdb reworked the 5' RACE reads into one entry per CDR3 protein, no DNA. This table holds hundreds of thousands of distinct CDR3 sequences. The record originates from a study of T cells expressing NK-cell markers. Study background: Eight donors were sequenced, seven testing HCMV-seropositive and one testing seronegative. Study-level results: The share of CD8+ T cells held by dominant NKG2C+ clonotypes was roughly 1.0-8% in about six donors. In a handful of donors, these clonotypes also led the CD3+CD56-NKG2C+ fraction.

The CDR3 has 16 amino acids. Germline V gene sequence: CDR1 MDHEN, CDR2 SYDVKM. The TCR sequence derives from a woman between 18 and 69 years old in good health. The sequenced sample was blood T cells: a sorted CD56 or NKG2C T cell subset, CD4+ or CD8+ T cells, or bulk PBMC T cells (not recorded which). V gene TRBV28 combines with J gene TRBJ2-7; TCRdb selects TRBD2, and the lack of DNA leaves this call unchecked. The CDR3: CASSQSSGKALYEQYF.